Listed here are 30 T cell receptor beta chains from one sample, sequenced in a study of cytomegalovirus exposure and HLA in healthy donors. TCRdb's table, derived via immunoSEQ multiplex PCR, lists solely in-frame clones and lacks some. The sample holds 230,000 or so clones, just over 85% seen once. The sample consisted of PBMCs. The receptors were sampled from a woman between 18 and 29 years old in good health and CMV-seronegative.

The chain couples TRBV7-2 to TRBJ1-1; no definite D call. This CDR3 is 11 amino acids long. The V and J ends lost 5 bases and 8 bases respectively, with 9 bases between them. The germline gives CDR1 SGHTA, CDR2 FQGNSA. CDR3 sequence (DNA): TGTGCCAGCAGCCTGGGAGGGGAAGCTTTCTTT. It encodes CASSLGGEAFF.

The chain combines TRBV27 with TRBJ2-2; 7 bases map to TRBD1. CDR3 size: 14 residues. J lost 5 bases, V lost 9 bases, and 9 bases had no gene match. Germline loops: CDR1 MNHEY, CDR2 SMNVEV (reference sequence). The CDR3, as DNA: TGTGCCAGTAAACCGGGACAGTGGACCGGGGAGCTGTTTTTT. As protein: CASKPGQWTGELFF.

The CDR3 reads CASSARGEQYF. The CDR3 DNA reads as TGTGCCAGCAGTGCCAGGGGTGAGCAGTACTTC. This chain uses TRBV2 with TRBJ2-7; possibly TRBD1 for D (6 bases). Germline CDR1 reads SNHLY; CDR2 reads FYNNEI. The CDR3 contains 11 residues. V was shortened by 4 bases and J by 7 bases, with 8 bases between the two germline ends. Combining the CDR3 with reference TRBV2 and TRBJ2-7 gives the whole variable domain EPEVTQTPSHQVTQMGQEVILRCVPISNHLYFYWYRQILGQKVEFLVSFYNNEISEKSEIFDDQFSVERPDGSNFTLKIRSTKLEDSAMYFCASSARGEQYFGPGTRLTVT.

V is TRBV7-9 and J is TRBJ2-7; D unresolved. Germline CDR1 SEHNR, CDR2 FQNEAQ (reference sequence). The CDR3 is 15 amino acids. Trimming took 0 bases from V and 6 from J, leaving 15 bases between them. DNA for the CDR3: TGTGCCAGCAGCTTAGCACAACAAAGTCCTTCCGAGCAGTACTTC. This gives the protein CASSLAQQSPSEQYF.

In its sample, this clone ranks as medium-sized (0.01 to 0.1%). The CDR3 DNA follows: TGTGCCAGCAGCTCCGGACTAGCGGGAGCCTACGAGCAGTACTTC. Encoded protein: CASSSGLAGAYEQYF. This rearrangement joins TRBV6-1 to TRBJ2-7; TRBD2 agrees at 13 bases. The CDR3 sequence is 15 residues long. With V trimmed by 6 bases and J by 2 bases, 4 bases remained unmatched. The germline V gene has CDR1 MNHNS and CDR2 SASEGT.

J is TRBJ1-2 and V is TRBV6-5, with D tentatively TRBD1 (6 bases). V was cut by 6 bases and J by 2 bases, with 13 bases left in between. The CDR3 is 14 residues long. Looked up from germline, CDR1 is MNHEY and CDR2 is SVGAGI. CDR3 protein: CASRRQTGNYGYTF. The DNA for the CDR3 is TGTGCCAGCAGAAGACAAACAGGGAACTATGGCTACACCTTC.

This clone has more than one count but fewer than ten. V gene TRBV5-1 combines with J gene TRBJ2-3; tentative D call: TRBD1 (6 bases). The CDR3 contains 15 residues. V lost 2 bases to trimming and J lost 4 bases, with 14 bases between them. Germline V gene lookup returns CDR1 SGHRS and CDR2 YFSETQ. The CDR3 here is CASSLLTGTPDTQYF. The CDR3 nucleotides read TGCGCCAGCAGCTTATTGACAGGAACCCCAGATACGCAGTATTTT.

The V call is TRBV5-4, the J call TRBJ2-7, with a possible D match to TRBD2 (6 bases). With 5 bases removed from V and 3 bases from J, the gap between germline ends came to 18 bases. Germline V CDR1 and CDR2: SGHNT, YYREEE (reference sequence). The CDR3 covers 15 residues. The CDR3 spells CASSAGIYGLYEQYF. In DNA form, the CDR3 reads TGTGCCAGCAGTGCGGGGATCTACGGTCTCTACGAGCAGTACTTC.

Of note for this clone: Likely a read error: the CDR3 ends without its conserved phenylalanine or tryptophan. It is unclear where the CDR3 begins or ends on the DNA, so no DNA is shown, and the CDR3 is as TCRdb lists it. The chain is built from TRBV28 and TRBJ2-4; the table's D gene call, TRBD1, was not cross checked with the DNA. The germline CDR1 and CDR2 sequences are MDHEN and SYDVKM. The CDR3 comprises 12 residues, both ends counted. The CDR3 spells CASSSGTGARYS.

The chain carries TRBV19 and TRBJ2-2, with 7 bases identical to TRBD2. Looked up from germline, CDR1 is LNHDA and CDR2 is SQIVND (reference sequence). After removal of 0 bases from V and 6 bases from J, the junction contained 10 bases not matched to a gene. The CDR3 consists of 17 residues. CDR3 coding DNA: TGTGCCAGTAGTATAGATACTGGCGGGAGTAGTCCCGGGGAGCTGTTTTTT. This codes for CASSIDTGGSSPGELFF.

The rearrangement joins TRBV2 to TRBJ1-1; 8 nucleotides line up with TRBD1. The J segment lost 5 bases and the V segment lost 4 bases, leaving 6 bases of the junction unmatched. The length of the CDR3 is 14 residues. CDR1 and CDR2 (germline): SNHLY, FYNNEI. The CDR3 DNA is TGTGCCAGCAGTGGGACAGGGCGGAGGACTGAAGCTTTCTTT. The encoded protein is CASSGTGRRTEAFF.

V usage is TRBV7-8 and J usage is TRBJ2-1; TRBD2 aligns across 8 bases. CDR1 SGHVS and CDR2 FQNEAQ come from the germline V gene. The CDR3 totals 14 residues. The V and J ends lost 2 bases and 4 bases, in that order; junction bases with no gene match: 1. CDR3 in amino acids: CASSLTGGYNEQFF. The CDR3 coding sequence is TGTGCCAGCAGCTTAACGGGAGGGTACAATGAGCAGTTCTTC.

The chain links TRBV6-5 to TRBJ1-2, with TRBD1 as a possible D gene (6 bases). Per the germline V gene, CDR1 is MNHEY and CDR2 is SVGAGI. Trimming took 5 bases from V and 2 from J, leaving 15 bases between them. CDR3 length: 15 amino acids. CDR3 sequence: CASSLRRTVNYGYTF. CDR3 nucleotide sequence: TGTGCCAGCAGTCTGCGAAGGACAGTGAACTATGGCTACACCTTC.

The gene calls are TRBV6-6 and TRBJ2-7; 7 bases fit TRBD2. The CDR3 consists of 13 residues. Germline V lookup: CDR1 MNHNY, CDR2 SVGAGI (reference sequence). V trimming: 7 bases; J trimming: 5 bases; junction bases outside the gene matches: 8. The CDR3 loop reads CASTPPGRDEQYF. Written as DNA, the CDR3 is TGTGCCAGCACGCCTCCGGGGAGGGACGAGCAGTACTTC.

This chain uses TRBV10-2 with TRBJ2-7; TRBD1 matches 7 bases. J gave up 5 bases and V 3 bases, and 7 bases lay outside the gene matches. Looked up from germline, CDR1 is WSHSY and CDR2 is SAAADI. The CDR3 is 14 amino acids. The CDR3 sequence: CASSELQGMNEQYF. The CDR3 DNA follows: TGCGCCAGCAGTGAACTACAGGGGATGAACGAGCAGTACTTC.

This chain links TRBV28 with TRBJ2-7; 11 nucleotides line up with TRBD2. The CDR3 length is 12 residues. Germline V gene sequence: CDR1 MDHEN, CDR2 SYDVKM. Trimming removed 6 bases from V and 5 bases from J; junction bases left unmatched: 0. The CDR3 is CASRLAGDEQYF. Written as DNA, the CDR3 is TGTGCCAGCAGACTAGCGGGAGACGAGCAGTACTTC.

The rearrangement joins TRBV27 to TRBJ2-3; 8 bases agree with TRBD2. The CDR3 sequence is 16 residues long. Germline V lookup: CDR1 MNHEY, CDR2 SMNVEV (reference sequence). J gave up 4 bases and V 7 bases, and 13 bases lay outside the gene matches. Here the CDR3 reads CASTHPPSGYSDTQYF. Written as DNA, the CDR3 is TGTGCCAGCACCCATCCTCCTAGCGGGTATTCAGATACGCAGTATTTT.

This clone was counted a single time. The rearrangement uses TRBV7-9 and TRBJ1-1; D not certain. The V gene lost 4 bases and the J gene lost 1 base, with 7 bases spanning the gap. Germline CDR1 reads SEHNR; CDR2 reads FQNEAQ (reference sequence). This CDR3 comprises 13 residues. The CDR3 loop is CASSWERNTEAFF. Written as DNA, the CDR3 is TGTGCCAGCAGCTGGGAGAGGAACACTGAAGCTTTCTTT.

This rearrangement joins TRBV7-8 to TRBJ2-5; TRBD2 might be the D (5 bases). Between the trimmed V and J ends, which lost 3 bases and 4 bases, there was a span of 15 bases. The CDR3 is 15 residues long. The germline V gene has CDR1 SGHVS and CDR2 FQNEAQ. CDR3 region: CASSLWFGIRETQYF. CDR3 DNA: TGTGCCAGCAGCTTGTGGTTCGGGATTCGAGAGACCCAGTACTTC.

The chain combines TRBV2 with TRBJ2-7, with D uncertain. The CDR3 runs 11 residues. Germline values: CDR1 SNHLY, CDR2 FYNNEI. Trimming left V 7 bases short and J 3 bases short, with 7 bases between. The CDR3 nucleotides are TGTGCCAGCATCGCGAACTACGAGCAGTACTTC. Translated: CASIANYEQYF.

The V and J genes are TRBV19 and TRBJ1-5, with D possibly TRBD1 on 5 matching bases. The germline CDR1 and CDR2 sequences are LNHDA and SQIVND (reference sequence). This CDR3 has 15 amino acids. Trimming left V 3 bases short and J 5 bases short, with 14 bases between. Here the CDR3 DNA reads TGTGCCAGTAGTATGGGTAGGGCGGGGGATCAGCCCCAGCATTTT. This translates into CASSMGRAGDQPQHF.

The chain carries TRBV6-1 and TRBJ2-7; the D gene is possibly TRBD2 (6 bases). The CDR3 is 17 amino acids. Germline CDR1 reads MNHNS; CDR2 reads SASEGT. Deletions cut 2 bases from V and 10 bases from J, with 27 bases between. CDR3 loop: CASSERLLTGLPARQYF. The DNA of the CDR3 is TGTGCCAGCAGTGAACGGCTGTTGACTGGACTACCCGCGCGCCAGTACTTC.

The chain joins TRBV5-1 to TRBJ2-7, with D hard to call. The ends were cut back, 3 bases at V and 4 bases at J, with 14 bases in the middle. Germline V CDR1 and CDR2: SGHRS, YFSETQ. This CDR3 contains 14 residues. The CDR3 reads CASSSVGRGYEQYF. In nucleotides, the CDR3 is TGCGCCAGCAGCTCCGTCGGTCGCGGTTACGAGCAGTACTTC.

The V gene is TRBV9, the J gene TRBJ2-3; 9 bases align to TRBD2. The CDR3 is 16 amino acids. The J segment lost 4 bases and the V segment lost 1 base, leaving 7 bases of the junction unmatched. Germline V gives CDR1 SGDLS, CDR2 YYNGEE. CDR3 sequence (DNA): TGTGCCAGCAGCGTAACTGGACTAGCGAGCGCAGATACGCAGTATTTT. Encoded protein: CASSVTGLASADTQYF. The variable domain in full, completed from reference TRBV9 and TRBJ2-3, reads DSGVTQTPKHLITATGQRVTLRCSPRSGDLSVYWYQQSLDQGLQFLIQYYNGEERAKGNILERFSAQQFPDLHSELNLSSLELGDSALYFCASSVTGLASADTQYFGPGTRLTVL.

V gene TRBV30 combines with J gene TRBJ1-5, with 7 positions matching TRBD1. V dropped 1 base and J dropped 6; count of bases not matched to a gene: 3. The length of the CDR3 is 13 residues. Germline V lookup: CDR1 GTSNPN, CDR2 SVGIG (reference sequence). In DNA, the CDR3 is TGTGCCTGGAGTGCAGGGGACAGTCAGCCCCAGCATTTT. The encoded protein is CAWSAGDSQPQHF.

The genes are TRBV19 and TRBJ1-1, with D perhaps matching TRBD1 (5 bases). CDR3 length: 15 residues. The V end lost 7 bases, the J end lost 8 bases, and 23 bases lay between the germline ends. Looked up from germline, CDR1 is LNHDA and CDR2 is SQIVND (reference sequence). The CDR3 region is CASMWGLGRAREAFF. CDR3 coding DNA: TGTGCCAGTATGTGGGGCCTTGGGAGGGCTCGGGAAGCTTTCTTT.

This chain joins TRBV28 and TRBJ2-7; perhaps TRBD1 as D (6 bases). The germline V gene has CDR1 MDHEN and CDR2 SYDVKM. V shed 6 bases and J shed 0 bases, with 18 bases lying between them. The CDR3 loop spans 16 amino acids. As DNA, the CDR3 is TGTGCCAGCAGCCCCCACCGCACAGGGTTCTCCTACGAGCAGTACTTC. Protein product: CASSPHRTGFSYEQYF.

V gene TRBV6-6 combines with J gene TRBJ1-2, with 7 bases matching TRBD1. The ends lost 7 bases at V and 6 bases at J; junction bases unmatched: 17. From germline, CDR1 is MNHNY and CDR2 SVGAGI (reference sequence). The CDR3 totals 16 residues. Here the CDR3 reads CASIPGQALAKDGYTF. The DNA for the CDR3 is TGTGCCAGCATCCCCGGACAGGCCCTCGCAAAGGATGGCTACACCTTC.

The chain combines TRBV9 with TRBJ1-3; the D gene is possibly TRBD1 (6 bases). Germline values: CDR1 SGDLS, CDR2 YYNGEE. The CDR3 totals 16 residues. The germline V and J ends were trimmed by 2 bases and 3 bases, with 15 bases remaining between them. The CDR3 DNA reads as TGTGCCAGCAGCGTCCCAATATCAGGGGTTGGAAACACCATATATTTT. Translated, it gives CASSVPISGVGNTIYF.

The rearrangement uses TRBV5-1 and TRBJ1-2; maybe TRBD1 (6 bases). Germline assignment: CDR1 SGHRS and CDR2 YFSETQ. The CDR3 spans 15 residues. The germline V and J ends were trimmed by 4 bases and 8 bases, with 21 bases remaining between them. CDR3 amino acids: CASSARPGGLQGYTF. The CDR3 DNA follows: TGCGCCAGCAGCGCCCGGCCGGGGGGGCTGCAGGGCTACACCTTC. Full variable domain (rest looked up from reference TRBV5-1 and TRBJ1-2): KAGVTQTPRYLIKTRGQQVTLSCSPISGHRSVSWYQQTPGQGLQFLFEYFSETQRNKGNFPGRFSGRQFSNSRSEMNVSTLELGDSALYLCASSARPGGLQGYTFGSGTRLTVV.